Shown below are 22 T cell receptor beta chains from a single sample sequenced in a study of T-cell reconstitution after alpha-beta-depleted transplantation in children. The TCRbeta library incorporated unique molecular identifiers. MiXCR, run by TCRdb on the PCR reads, gives a single entry per CDR3 protein. The sample records around 530,000 distinct CDR3 sequences, 30% to 35% being singletons. The input for sequencing was PBMCs from the stem cell graft donor, taken from the stem cell graft. These receptors were taken from a human donor who donated a stem cell graft to a child with aplastic anemia.

This clonotype was observed a handful of times. The chain links TRBV20-1 to TRBJ1-5; D uncertain. Deletions cut 0 bases from V and 7 bases from J, with 16 bases between. CDR1 is DFQATT and CDR2 is SNEGSKA in the germline V gene (reference sequence). This CDR3 spans 15 amino acids. The DNA for the CDR3 is TGCAGTGCTAGAGATGCGGCAGTGGCAGAACAGCCCCAGCATTTT. It codes for CSARDAAVAEQPQHF.

V usage is TRBV5-1 and J usage is TRBJ2-2; 9 bases line up with TRBD1. The CDR3 consists of 14 residues. Germline-derived CDR1 and CDR2 are SGHRS and YFSETQ. J lost 3 bases, V lost 7 bases, and 4 bases had no gene match. The CDR3 sequence is CASEGQGHTGELFF. The DNA for the CDR3 is TGCGCCAGCGAGGGACAGGGACACACCGGGGAGCTGTTTTTT. The entire variable domain, with the rest obtained from reference TRBV5-1 and TRBJ2-2, is as follows: KAGVTQTPRYLIKTRGQQVTLSCSPISGHRSVSWYQQTPGQGLQFLFEYFSETQRNKGNFPGRFSGRQFSNSRSEMNVSTLELGDSALYLCASEGQGHTGELFFGEGSRLTVL.

V and J are TRBV6-2 or TRBV6-3 and TRBJ2-6, with D possibly TRBD2 on 6 matching bases. Trimming pared 7 bases from V and 0 bases from J, leaving 10 bases between. The CDR3 is 15 residues long. Germline V CDR1 and CDR2: MNHEY, SVGEGT. The CDR3 spells CASTNGGSGANVLTF. The CDR3 region has the DNA TGTGCCAGCACCAACGGGGGCTCTGGGGCCAACGTCCTGACTTTC.

The chain employs TRBV29-1 and TRBJ2-5; D not resolved. From germline, CDR1 is SQVTM and CDR2 ANQGSEA. This CDR3 region has 11 residues. With 6 bases removed from V and 5 bases from J, the gap between germline ends came to 10 bases. In DNA, the CDR3 is TGCAGCGTGCCCCTTGGGGAGACCCAGTACTTC. Translation gives CSVPLGETQYF.

The V call is TRBV7-9, the J call TRBJ1-2; no firm D call. The length of the CDR3 is 16 residues. Trimming left V 2 bases short and J 6 bases short, with 19 bases between. Germline V gene sequence: CDR1 SEHNR, CDR2 FQNEAQ (reference sequence). CDR3 loop: CASSLKTARTHNGYTF. The CDR3 coding sequence is TGTGCCAGCAGCTTAAAAACAGCCCGAACCCACAATGGCTACACCTTC. Combining the CDR3 with reference TRBV7-9 and TRBJ1-2 gives the whole variable domain DTGVSQNPRHKITKRGQNVTFRCDPISEHNRLYWYRQTLGQGPEFLTYFQNEAQLEKSRLLSDRFSAERPKGSFSTLEIQRTEQGDSAMYLCASSLKTARTHNGYTFGSGTRLTVV.

The rearrangement links TRBV20-1 to TRBJ1-2, with D unclear. Deletions cut 4 bases from V and 2 bases from J, with 14 bases between. CDR1 and CDR2 (germline): DFQATT, SNEGSKA (reference sequence). This CDR3 contains 14 residues. CDR3 DNA: TGCAGTGCTACCCCACGGACTCTCAACTATGGCTACACCTTC. It translates to CSATPRTLNYGYTF.

The chain employs TRBV5-1 and TRBJ2-1; 9 bases line up with TRBD2. CDR3 size: 14 residues. The V and J ends lost 7 bases and 7 bases, in that order; junction bases with no gene match: 9. Germline lookup yields CDR1 SGHRS and CDR2 YFSETQ. This CDR3 reads CASGRLAEGNEQFF. In DNA, the CDR3 is TGCGCCAGCGGACGACTAGCGGAGGGGAATGAGCAGTTCTTC.

The chain recombines TRBV5-1 with TRBJ1-2; 8 bases map to TRBD1. From germline, CDR1 is SGHRS and CDR2 YFSETQ. This CDR3 is 14 amino acids long. The V segment lost 3 bases and the J segment 6 bases; nucleotides outside the gene matches: 7. This CDR3 reads CASSSGGAGDGYTF. CDR3 nucleotides: TGCGCCAGCAGCTCAGGGGGCGCGGGTGATGGCTACACCTTC.

This clonotype was seen a few times. As DNA, the CDR3 is TGTGCCAGCAGCTTAGCCGGTCGGGAGTTGGACACAGATACGCAGTATTTT. Translation gives CASSLAGRELDTDTQYF. The J gene is TRBJ2-3, the V gene TRBV7-2; a possible D gene is TRBD2 (6 bases). Looked up from germline, CDR1 is SGHTA and CDR2 is FQGNSA. The CDR3 has 17 amino acids. Trimming took 0 bases from V and 2 from J, leaving 15 bases between them. Variable domain in full (rest from reference TRBV7-2 and TRBJ2-3): GAGVSQSPSNKVTEKGKDVELRCDPISGHTALYWYRQSLGQGLEFLIYFQGNSAPDKSGLPSDRFSAERTGGSVSTLTIQRTQQEDSAVYLCASSLAGRELDTDTQYFGPGTRLTVL.

This clonotype was counted between two and nine times. V gene TRBV12-3 or TRBV12-4 combines with J gene TRBJ1-2, with D perhaps matching TRBD1 (5 bases). Trimming left V 5 bases short and J 8 bases short, with 18 bases between. This CDR3 contains 14 residues. The CDR3 DNA reads as TGTGCCAGCAGTCTTAGTTGGACAACGGGGGGCTACACCTTC. It yields the protein CASSLSWTTGGYTF.

V is TRBV5-1 and J is TRBJ2-2; 14 nucleotides line up with TRBD2. Germline trimming cut 0 bases from V and 6 bases from J; bases unmatched to any gene: 7. The CDR3 spans 18 residues. Germline CDR1 and CDR2: SGHRS and YFSETQ. CDR3 amino acids: CASSLGGLAGVFAGELFF. The CDR3, as DNA: TGCGCCAGCAGCTTGGGGGGACTAGCGGGAGTTTTCGCCGGGGAGCTGTTTTTT.

The chain links TRBV20-1 to TRBJ1-4, with D unresolved. The CDR3 extends over 16 amino acids. Trimming cost V 3 bases and J 5 bases, with 19 bases left between them. In germline, CDR1 is DFQATT, CDR2 SNEGSKA (reference sequence). In nucleotides, the CDR3 is TGCAGTGCTAGTGATCGCGTACGGTATAGGAATGAAAAACTGTTTTTT. This codes for CSASDRVRYRNEKLFF.

This clonotype has only a few counts. The CDR3 sequence: CASSPLGEQFF. The CDR3 DNA reads as TGTGCCAGCAGCCCTTTGGGTGAGCAGTTCTTC. This chain joins TRBV11-2 and TRBJ2-1; D uncertain. CDR1 and CDR2 from the germline V gene are SGHAT and FQNNGV. This CDR3 is 11 amino acids long. Trimming shortened V by 5 bases and J by 9 bases, and 8 bases separated the two germline ends.

This sequence joins TRBV4-3 and TRBJ1-1; 7 bases map to TRBD1. V trimming: 2 bases; J trimming: 1 base; junction bases outside the gene matches: 4. The CDR3 spans 15 residues. CDR1 is LGHNA, CDR2 YSLEER, per germline. CDR3 amino acids: CASSQRQGGNTEAFF. The CDR3 DNA sequence: TGCGCCAGCAGCCAAAGACAGGGTGGGAACACTGAAGCTTTCTTT.

The rearrangement uses TRBV20-1 and TRBJ1-2, with D perhaps TRBD1 (6 bases). The CDR3 is 13 amino acids. Germline values: CDR1 DFQATT, CDR2 SNEGSKA (reference sequence). The germline V and J ends were trimmed by 3 bases and 3 bases, with 11 bases remaining between them. The CDR3 region has the DNA TGCAGTGCTAGCAACGGGACATACTATGGCTACACCTTC. Amino acid sequence: CSASNGTYYGYTF.

The table lists this clonotype with a few counts. This chain joins TRBV9 and TRBJ2-2; TRBD2 agrees at 16 bases. V shed 3 bases, J shed 7 bases, and the junction held 3 bases outside the gene matches. CDR3 length: 16 amino acids. The germline CDR1 and CDR2 sequences are SGDLS and YYNGEE. CDR3 residues: CASSAGTSGRVGELFF. CDR3 DNA: TGTGCCAGCAGCGCCGGGACTAGCGGGAGGGTCGGGGAGCTGTTTTTT.

The rearrangement uses TRBV2 and TRBJ1-6; tentative D call: TRBD1 (5 bases). The germline V and J ends were trimmed by 0 bases and 0 bases, with 12 bases remaining between them. The CDR3 has 18 residues. CDR1 and CDR2 (germline): SNHLY, FYNNEI. This chain's CDR3 is CASSEARAGSSYNSPLHF. The CDR3 bases are TGTGCCAGCAGTGAAGCGAGGGCAGGGAGCTCCTATAATTCACCCCTCCACTTT.

This clonotype was counted a single time. This chain connects TRBV6-2 or TRBV6-3 to TRBJ2-3, with 9 bases lining up with TRBD2. The trim removed 2 bases at V and 4 bases at J, leaving 13 bases unmatched. The CDR3 extends over 18 amino acids. Germline values: CDR1 MNHEY, CDR2 SVGEGT. The CDR3 sequence is CASSYSAGGPLLADTQYF. As DNA, the CDR3 is TGTGCCAGCAGTTACAGCGCGGGAGGGCCTCTCCTCGCAGATACGCAGTATTTT.

The table lists this clonotype with a few counts. The chain links TRBV12-3 or TRBV12-4 to TRBJ2-5; a weak D match, TRBD2 (6 bases). The CDR3 covers 13 residues. V gave up 6 bases and J gave up 4 bases, with 12 bases separating them. Here the CDR3 DNA reads TGTGCCAGCAGGCCACCGGAGGGAGAGACCCAGTACTTC. Amino acid sequence: CASRPPEGETQYF.

The rearrangement uses TRBV7-9 and TRBJ2-7; the D gene is possibly TRBD1 (5 bases). Germline CDR1 is SEHNR and CDR2 is FQNEAQ (reference sequence). This CDR3 contains 15 residues. Trimming cost V 7 bases and J 2 bases, with 18 bases left between them. The CDR3 DNA reads as TGTGCCAGCACCATGACAGAGATTAATACCTACGAGCAGTACTTC. Residues: CASTMTEINTYEQYF.

CDR3 protein: CASSNPGEVTGELFF. The CDR3 bases are TGTGCCAGCAGCAACCCCGGGGAGGTCACCGGGGAGCTGTTTTTT. The rearrangement links TRBV7-2 to TRBJ2-2, with D possibly TRBD2 on 6 matching bases. Germline-derived CDR1 and CDR2 are SGHTA and FQGNSA. The CDR3 totals 15 residues. V was shortened by 5 bases and J by 4 bases, with 14 bases between the two germline ends. The full variable domain, rest sourced from reference TRBV7-2 and TRBJ2-2, is GAGVSQSPSNKVTEKGKDVELRCDPISGHTALYWYRQSLGQGLEFLIYFQGNSAPDKSGLPSDRFSAERTGGSVSTLTIQRTQQEDSAVYLCASSNPGEVTGELFFGEGSRLTVL.

The V gene is TRBV25-1, the J gene TRBJ1-1; D is undetermined. Germline V lookup: CDR1 MGHDK, CDR2 SYGVNS. CDR3 length: 14 residues. Between the trimmed V and J ends, which lost 3 bases and 1 base, there was a span of 9 bases. CDR3 coding DNA: TGTGCCAGCAGTGAGGTATTCCAGAACACTGAAGCTTTCTTT. It yields the protein CASSEVFQNTEAFF.